This entry describes one T cell receptor beta chain. Its cognate antigen is unknown. These data originate in a study of cytotoxic CD8 clonotypes in ibrutinib-treated CLL. On the study more broadly: An average of 255,043 productive templates and 80,000 to 95,000 productive rearrangements was obtained per sample.

Notes on the study in general: Baseline levels were approached again at progression, after clonality had risen at ibrutinib response. Under therapy, public clonotypes either contracted or stayed stable, and they were uncommon.

Germline V CDR1 and CDR2: MGHDK, SYGVNS. This CDR3 has 15 residues. The V end lost 3 bases, the J end lost 3 bases, and 13 bases lay between the germline ends. The data were produced by immunoSEQ multiplex PCR, yet TCRdb's version contains in-frame clones alone and is incomplete. Among 250,000 to 350,000 clones listed, 60% to 80% were seen once. The sample in question was PBMCs, obtained at disease progression, from a patient treated with ibrutinib. The TCR comes from a human donor with chronic lymphocytic leukemia. The chain carries TRBV25-1 and TRBJ2-3; no definite D call. The CDR3 nucleotides read TGTGCCAGCAGTGAGAAAATTGGAAAAACAGATACGCAGTATTTT. It encodes CASSEKIGKTDTQYF.